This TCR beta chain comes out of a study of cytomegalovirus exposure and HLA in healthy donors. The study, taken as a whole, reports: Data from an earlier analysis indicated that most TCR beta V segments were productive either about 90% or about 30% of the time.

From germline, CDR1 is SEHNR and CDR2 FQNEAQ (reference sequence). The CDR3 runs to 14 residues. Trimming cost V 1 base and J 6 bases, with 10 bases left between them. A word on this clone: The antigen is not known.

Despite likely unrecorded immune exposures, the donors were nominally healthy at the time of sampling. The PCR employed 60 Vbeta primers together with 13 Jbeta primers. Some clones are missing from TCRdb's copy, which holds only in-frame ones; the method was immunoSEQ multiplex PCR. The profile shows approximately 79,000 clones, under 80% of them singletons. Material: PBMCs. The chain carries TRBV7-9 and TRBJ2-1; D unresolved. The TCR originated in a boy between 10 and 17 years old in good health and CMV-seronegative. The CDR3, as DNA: TGTGCCAGCAGCTTAGAAGGTAGCTTCAATGAGCAGTTCTTC. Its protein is CASSLEGSFNEQFF. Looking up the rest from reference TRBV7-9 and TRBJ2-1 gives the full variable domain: DTGVSQNPRHKITKRGQNVTFRCDPISEHNRLYWYRQTLGQGPEFLTYFQNEAQLEKSRLLSDRFSAERPKGSFSTLEIQRTEQGDSAMYLCASSLEGSFNEQFFGPGTRLTVL.